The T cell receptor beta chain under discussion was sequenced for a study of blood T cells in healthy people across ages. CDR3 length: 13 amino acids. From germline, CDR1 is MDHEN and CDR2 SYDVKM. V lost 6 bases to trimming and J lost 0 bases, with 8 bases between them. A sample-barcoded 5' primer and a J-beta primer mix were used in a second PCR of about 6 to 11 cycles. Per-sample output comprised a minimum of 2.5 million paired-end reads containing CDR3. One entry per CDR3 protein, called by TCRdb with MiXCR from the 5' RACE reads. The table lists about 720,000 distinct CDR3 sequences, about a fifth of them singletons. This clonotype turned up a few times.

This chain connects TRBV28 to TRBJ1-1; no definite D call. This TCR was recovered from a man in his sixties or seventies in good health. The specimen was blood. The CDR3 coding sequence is TGTGCCAGCAGCCGGAAAATGAACACTGAAGCTTTCTTT. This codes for CASSRKMNTEAFF. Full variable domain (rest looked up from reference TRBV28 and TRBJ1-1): DVKVTQSSRYLVKRTGEKVFLECVQDMDHENMFWYRQDPGLGLRLIYFSYDVKMKEKGDIPEGYSVSREKKERFSLILESASTNQTSMYLCASSRKMNTEAFFGQGTRLTVV.